This paragraph reports one T cell receptor beta chain. These data come from a study of blood T cell repertoires in COVID-19. Across the study: The United States, Italy and Spain were the sources of the acute and convalescent COVID-19 samples.

J gave up 8 bases and V 4 bases, and 5 bases lay outside the gene matches. The CDR3 extends over 14 amino acids. Germline lookup yields CDR1 SGHRS and CDR2 YFSETQ. Original methodology: Reference gene primers were amplified, and this amplification served to estimate nucleated cell counts. Here immunoSEQ multiplex PCR was the method, and the copy in TCRdb shows in-frame clones only, minus some. The DNA was the basis for D and trimming; V, J and clone size are from that table. The sample includes 320,000 or so clones, around 86% seen only once; the top ten take roughly 5.2%. The receptor was isolated from a man aged 55 to 70 who had recovered from COVID-19. V gene TRBV5-1 combines with J gene TRBJ1-6, with TRBD1 identical over 8 bases. Sequenced input: PBMCs or T cells enriched from blood (not recorded which). The CDR3 protein is CASSMGTGYSPLHF. As DNA, the CDR3 is TGCGCCAGCAGCATGGGGACAGGCTATTCACCCCTCCACTTT.